This T cell receptor beta chain comes out of a study of T cell responses to AZD1222 COVID-19 vaccine. Profiling relied on immunoSEQ multiplex PCR, and the TCRdb table lists in-frame clones only, not all of them. Here the sample spans 90,000 to 120,000 clones, about nine tenths being singletons. Study-wide results and caveats: Donors skewed white British and female; clonal diversity was possibly underestimated. Samples come after the peak T cell response, not at day 14. Just a handful of people given AZD1222 tested seropositive at baseline.

V lost 0 bases and J lost 5; bases outside the gene matches: 0. The CDR3 loop spans 14 amino acids. This clone was counted only a few times. Its cognate antigen is unknown. The origin of this receptor is an adult in good health. The source was peripheral blood, collected on day 0 of AZD1222 vaccination. This chain uses TRBV23-1 with TRBJ1-5; 8 nucleotides agree with TRBD1. TRBV23-1 qualifies as an ORF whose function is uncertain. CDR3 amino acids: CASSQSTGDQPQHF. In DNA form, the CDR3 reads TGCGCCAGCAGTCAATCGACAGGGGATCAGCCCCAGCATTTT.